These 2 T cell receptor beta chains originate from one sample sequenced in a study of cytomegalovirus exposure and HLA in healthy donors. In the PCR, 60 Vbeta and 13 Jbeta primers were used. Method: immunoSEQ multiplex PCR; TCRdb's copy keeps in-frame clones and lacks some. The sample records fewer than 250,000 clones, roughly four fifths being singletons. The sample comprised PBMCs. Every receptor here comes from a woman between 45 and 60 years old in good health and CMV-seropositive.

The chain carries TRBV2 and TRBJ1-1; the D gene is possibly TRBD1 (6 bases). Trimming left V 6 bases short and J 3 bases short, with 14 bases between. This CDR3 contains 14 residues. From germline, CDR1 is SNHLY and CDR2 FYNNEI. CDR3 DNA sequence: TGTGCCAGCAGAGCCGACAGGTATGACACTGAAGCTTTCTTT. It codes for CASRADRYDTEAFF.

This chain joins TRBV7-9 and TRBJ2-1, with a tentative D call TRBD1 (6 bases). CDR3 length equals 15 residues. The germline V gene encodes CDR1 SEHNR and CDR2 FQNEAQ (reference sequence). V was trimmed by 4 bases and J by 7 bases, leaving 17 bases between them. The CDR3 protein is CASSSETGLGNEQFF. The DNA for the CDR3 is TGTGCCAGCAGCTCGGAAACAGGGCTAGGGAATGAGCAGTTCTTC.